This T cell receptor beta chain is drawn from a study of low-dose radiotherapy and immunotherapy resistance in tumors. Study-level background: Aspirin was taken orally by patients at 300 mg daily for four cycles from cycle 1 day 1.

This clonotype was recorded many times. Time point specified: before trial treatment. CDR3 length: 15 residues. Germline values: CDR1 SGHNT, CDR2 YYREEE (reference sequence). Trimming pared 4 bases from V and 3 bases from J, leaving 14 bases between. Alpha and beta chains were covered, as first-strand cDNA relied on TRAV- and TRBV-specific primers. A roughly 20-cycle PCR with a constant-region primer and V-primer adapter amplified TCRs. Amplifying the isolated mRNA was done by in vitro transcription. TCRdb used MiXCR to reprocess the reads, holding one entry per CDR3 protein. The sample includes tens of thousands of distinct CDR3 sequences, under 30% of them seen just once.

The receptor comes from a male donor with prostate cancer. This chain joins TRBV5-4 and TRBJ1-3, with D possibly matching TRBD1 (6 bases). Sequencing was performed on PBMCs, taken before treatment. CDR3 region: CASSATGTIGNTIYF. The CDR3 coding sequence is TGTGCCAGCAGCGCCACCGGGACAATTGGAAACACCATATATTTT.